This T cell receptor beta chain was recorded in a study of cytomegalovirus exposure and HLA in healthy donors. The wider study: Assignment to the Caucasian-associated ancestry cluster applied to roughly 80% of the approximately 360 genotyped donors. Notes on the study in general: The authors listed 180 or so TCR beta chains as cytomegalovirus-associated.

CDR3 length equals 14 residues. From germline, CDR1 is MNHNS and CDR2 SASEGT. Trimming cost V 5 bases and J 4 bases; bases outside gene matches: 5. As concerns this clone: The antigen remains unidentified.

Donors in the study were healthy people who gave bone marrow. Donors counted as nominally healthy when sampled, yet unrecorded immune exposures were likely. 60 Vbeta and 13 Jbeta primers were used in PCR. TCRdb keeps only in-frame clones here, not all; method: immunoSEQ multiplex PCR. The sample has under 300,000 clones; about 80% are singletons. V gene TRBV6-1 combines with J gene TRBJ1-1; TRBD1 agrees at 9 bases. The sequence was collected from a woman aged 55-75 years in good health and CMV-seropositive. Material for sequencing was PBMCs. The CDR3 loop is CASSRQGVVTEAFF. The CDR3 nucleotides read TGTGCCAGCAGTCGACAGGGGGTGGTCACTGAAGCTTTCTTT.